The text below deals with one TCR beta chain. Its cognate antigen is unknown. The sample comes from a study of shared clonotypes between healthy human individuals. Study details: Plates per donor: three CD4 naive, three CD4 memory, two CD8 naive, one CD8 memory.

Study-level points and caveats: The diversity represented, both genetic and in exposure history, was limited by few donors.

The assay was immunoSEQ multiplex PCR, and TCRdb's table has in-frame clones only and misses some. This repertoire shows a few million clones, nearly 97% found once; its top ten account for roughly 0.13%. V was clipped by 2 bases and J by 6 bases; unmatched bases: 7. Looked up from germline, CDR1 is MNHEY and CDR2 is SVGAGI. The CDR3 is 16 residues long. The source is a man aged 18 to 30 in good health. The source material was naive CD4+ T cells sorted from blood. Subset given: CD45RA+ positively selected. The chain carries TRBV6-5 and TRBJ2-1; 10 bases line up with TRBD1. CDR3 amino acids: CASSYRSGTGVNEQFF. CDR3 coding DNA: TGTGCCAGCAGTTACCGATCCGGGACAGGGGTCAATGAGCAGTTCTTC.